The clone carrying this T cell receptor beta chain was recorded once. Assay: immunoSEQ multiplex PCR; the TCRdb copy retains only in-frame clones and omits some. Of about 240,000 clones listed, more than 85% are singletons. These data belong to a study of blood T cell repertoires in COVID-19. This CDR3 is built from 17 residues. Input material: peripheral blood. The chain uses TRBV12-2 and TRBJ2-5; TRBD1, the D gene given by the table, was not confirmed from the DNA. TRBV12-2 is recorded as a pseudogene. The TCR originated in a woman between 70 and 85 years old with active or convalescent COVID-19. CDR3 sequence: CASRLEHGTGFGETQYF. In DNA, the CDR3 is TGTGCAAGTCGCTTAGAACACGGGACAGGGTTTGGGGAGACCCAGTACTTC.